This record concerns one T cell receptor beta chain sequence. Its cognate antigen is unknown. Samples came from healthy bone marrow donors. Amplification used 60 Vbeta primers and 13 Jbeta primers. The repertoire was sequenced with immunoSEQ multiplex PCR; TCRdb's copy has only in-frame clones and lacks some. The sample lists 200,000 to 250,000 clones; around 80% were seen once. These data originate in a study of cytomegalovirus exposure and HLA in healthy donors. Findings and limits, study-wide: Researchers had no immune exposure information except CMV serostatus available. Researchers reportedly found TCR beta sequences accurately predicted most subjects' HLA-A and HLA-B alleles.

Sequencing was performed on PBMCs. The sequence was collected from a young man in good health and CMV-seronegative.

DNA of the CDR3: TGCGCCAGCAGCTTGGTTGGCGGCCCGAACACTGAAGCTTTCTTT. This sequence encodes CASSLVGGPNTEAFF. The gene calls are TRBV5-1 and TRBJ1-1; D is uncertain. Germline loops: CDR1 SGHRS, CDR2 YFSETQ. Trimming stripped 0 bases from V and 1 base from J, with 10 bases between. This CDR3 spans 15 amino acids.